This T cell receptor beta chain was profiled in a study of metastatic and nonmetastatic thyroid tumors. Across the study: Thyroid patients, malignant and benign, had repertoires compared across blood and tumor or nodule tissue. Whole-study findings and limits: In both blood and tumor samples, TCR beta diversity was reported significantly higher for malignant than benign nodules.

Thyroid surgery had not been preceded by any treatment in any patient. Trimming took 4 bases from V and 2 from J, leaving 6 bases between them. The CDR3 spans 13 residues. Germline values: CDR1 SGHAT, CDR2 FQDESV (reference sequence). Note on this clone: Antigen unknown.

Original handling: The study took CDR3 differences across clinicopathological groups and made a distant-metastasis classifier for papillary thyroid cancer from them. TCRdb re-called the PCR reads via MiXCR. The V and J calls shown here were made by TCRdb, not taken from the authors' results. This sample carries tens of thousands of clones, 25% to 35% of them seen once, and the ten largest clones take about 32%. The rearrangement links TRBV11-1 to TRBJ1-3; D is unclear. The sequence was collected from a female donor with papillary thyroid cancer or a benign thyroid nodule (not recorded which). Some clones in this sample may be carry-over from other donors' samples. The sequencing input was blood. The CDR3 loop is CASSSLTGNTIYF. The CDR3 nucleotides read TGTGCCAGCAGCTCGCTGACTGGAAACACCATATATTTT.